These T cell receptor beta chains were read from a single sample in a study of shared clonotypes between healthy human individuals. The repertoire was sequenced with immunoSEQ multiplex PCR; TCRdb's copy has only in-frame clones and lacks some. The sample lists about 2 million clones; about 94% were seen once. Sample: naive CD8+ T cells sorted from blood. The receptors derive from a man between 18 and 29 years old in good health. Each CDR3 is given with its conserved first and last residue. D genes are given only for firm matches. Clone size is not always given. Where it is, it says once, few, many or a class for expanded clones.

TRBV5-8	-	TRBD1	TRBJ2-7	CASSYGTGTGEQYF	TGTGCCAGCAGCTACGGGACAGGAACGGGGGAGCAGTACTTC
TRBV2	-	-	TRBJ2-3	CASTPQADTQYF	TGTGCCAGCACCCCTCAGGCAGATACGCAGTATTTT
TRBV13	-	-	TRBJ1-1	CASSFGRGWTEAFF	TGTGCCAGCAGCTTCGGAAGGGGTTGGACTGAAGCTTTCTTT
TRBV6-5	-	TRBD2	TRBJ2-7	CASSPGLAGGGEQYF	TGTGCCAGCAGCCCCGGGCTTGCGGGGGGGGGTGAGCAGTACTTC
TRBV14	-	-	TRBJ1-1	CASSQDLRNTEAFF	TGTGCCAGCAGCCAAGACCTTCGGAACACTGAAGCTTTCTTT
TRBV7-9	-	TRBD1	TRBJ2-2	CASSSWTGGNTGELFF	TGTGCCAGCAGCTCCTGGACAGGAGGGAACACCGGGGAGCTGTTTTTT
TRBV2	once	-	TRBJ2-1	CASSEGGGRDEQFF	TGTGCCAGCAGTGAAGGCGGTGGGAGAGATGAGCAGTTCTTC
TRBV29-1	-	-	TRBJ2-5	CSVESGKYQETQYF	TGCAGCGTTGAATCGGGAAAGTACCAAGAGACCCAGTACTTC
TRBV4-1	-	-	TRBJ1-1	CASSPFGQITEAFF	TGCGCCAGCAGCCCCTTTGGGCAGATAACTGAAGCTTTCTTT
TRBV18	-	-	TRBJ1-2	CASSPPRNYGYTF	TGTGCCAGCTCACCCCCCCGTAACTATGGCTACACCTTC
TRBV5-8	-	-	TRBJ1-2	CASSLGQRFYGYTF	TGTGCCAGCAGCTTGGGACAGAGATTCTATGGCTACACCTTC
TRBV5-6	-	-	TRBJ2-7	CASSLGPVVEQYF	TGTGCCAGCAGCTTGGGACCGGTCGTCGAGCAGTACTTC
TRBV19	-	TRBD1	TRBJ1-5	CASSIGTGGRDQPQHF	TGTGCCAGTAGTATCGGGACAGGGGGCAGGGATCAGCCCCAGCATTTT
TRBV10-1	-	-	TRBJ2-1	CASSDRDSDEQFF	TGCGCCAGCAGTGACCGGGACTCGGATGAGCAGTTCTTC
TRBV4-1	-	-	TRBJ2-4	CASTGAKNIQYF	TGCGCCAGCACAGGGGCCAAAAACATTCAGTACTTC
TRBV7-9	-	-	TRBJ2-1	CASSSTSTEQFF	TGTGCCAGCAGCTCCACTAGCACTGAGCAGTTCTTC
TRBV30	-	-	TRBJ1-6	CAWTLGNYNSPLHF	TGTGCCTGGACGCTGGGGAATTATAATTCACCCCTCCACTTT
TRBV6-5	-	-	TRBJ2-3	CASSYFGEGTQYF	TGTGCCAGCAGTTACTTTGGCGAGGGTACGCAGTATTTT
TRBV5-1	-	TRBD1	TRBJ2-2	CASSIRPWDRGAEELFF	TGCGCCAGCAGCATCCGGCCCTGGGACAGGGGGGCGGAGGAGCTGTTTTTT
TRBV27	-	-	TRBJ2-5	CASSLGGGRETQYF	TGTGCCAGCAGTTTAGGTGGCGGACGCGAGACCCAGTACTTC
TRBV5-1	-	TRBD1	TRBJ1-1	CASSLGQGSTEAFF	TGCGCCAGCAGCTTAGGACAGGGGTCGACTGAAGCTTTCTTT
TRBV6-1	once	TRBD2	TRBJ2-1	CASSASAGELNNEQFF	TGTGCCAGCAGTGCATCAGCGGGGGAACTCAACAATGAGCAGTTCTTC
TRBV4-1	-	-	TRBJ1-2	CASSQDVGDGYTF	TGCGCCAGCAGCCAAGATGTCGGTGATGGCTACACCTTC
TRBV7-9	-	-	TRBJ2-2	CASSPDSTGELFF	TGTGCCAGCAGCCCAGACTCCACCGGGGAGCTGTTTTTT
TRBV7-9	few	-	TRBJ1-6	CASSMSAGEAHSPLHF	TGTGCCAGCAGCATGTCCGCAGGGGAGGCTCATTCACCCCTCCACTTT
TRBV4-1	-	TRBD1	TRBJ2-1	CASSQEGGTGRYEQFF	TGCGCCAGCAGCCAAGAAGGCGGGACAGGGCGTTATGAGCAGTTCTTC
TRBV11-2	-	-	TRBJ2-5	CASSFEGPPGSQYF	TGTGCCAGCAGTTTCGAGGGACCCCCGGGGTCCCAGTACTTC
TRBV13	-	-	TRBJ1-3	CASSFPSGVSGNTIYF	TGTGCCAGCAGCTTCCCTTCGGGGGTCTCTGGAAACACCATATATTTT
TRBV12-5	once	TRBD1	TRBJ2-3	CASDSQGDNTDTQYF	TGTGCTAGTGACTCACAGGGGGATAACACAGATACGCAGTATTTT
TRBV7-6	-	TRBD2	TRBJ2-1	CASSPLAGGWENEQFF	TGTGCCAGCAGCCCACTAGCGGGAGGGTGGGAAAATGAGCAGTTCTTC
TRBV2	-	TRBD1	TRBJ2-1	CASLRIRDRVYNEQFF	TGTGCCAGCCTCAGAATCCGGGACAGGGTCTACAATGAGCAGTTCTTC